This T cell receptor (beta chain) originates from a study of T cell repertoires in cytomegalovirus infection. Study findings and constraints: The study identified carriers of CMV plus the relevant HLA from cumulative public TCR beta family frequency. It was HLA-C-restricted CMV-specific TCR beta clonotypes that dominated the response ex vivo.

In this sample, this clonotype turned up many times. Its antigen is undetermined. From germline, CDR1 is SGHVS and CDR2 FQNEAQ. Trimming cost V 3 bases and J 0 bases, with 12 bases left between them. This CDR3 region has 15 residues. TCRdb re-called the reads through MiXCR, storing one row per CDR3 protein. The table has 110,000 to 150,000 distinct CDR3 sequences, under 8% seen once. V is TRBV7-8 and J is TRBJ2-7; possible D gene TRBD2, 6 bases. The sequence was obtained from a human donor in good health (CMV status not recorded). Some clones in this sample may be carry-over from other donors' samples. The specimen was PBMCs. CDR3 sequence (DNA): TGTGCCAGCAGCTTCAGGGCGGGGCTCTCCTACGAGCAGTACTTC. This translates into CASSFRAGLSYEQYF. Drawing the rest from reference TRBV7-8 and TRBJ2-7, the complete variable domain is GAGVSQSPRYKVAKRGQDVALRCDPISGHVSLFWYQQALGQGPEFLTYFQNEAQLDKSGLPSDRFFAERPEGSVSTLKIQRTQQEDSAVYLCASSFRAGLSYEQYFGPGTRLTVT.